Listed below are T cell receptor beta chains from one sample, sequenced in a study of blood T cell repertoires in COVID-19. Only in-frame clones appear in the TCRdb table, and some are missing; sequencing was by immunoSEQ multiplex PCR. The sample lists about 400,000 clones; 86% were seen once. The source material was peripheral blood. These receptors came from a woman younger than 45 with active or convalescent COVID-19. Both conserved end residues are part of each CDR3. Each record gives: clone size, D gene, V gene, J gene, CDR3 DNA, CDR3 protein. D genes are given only for firm matches. Not every row has a clone size; where given, it reads once, few, many or a size class.

size: .; D: TRBD1; V: TRBV3-1/TRBV3-2; J: TRBJ2-1; DNA: TGTGCCAGCATCGACGGATACAGGGGTACCCAGTTCTTC; CDR3: CASIDGYRGTQFF
size: .; D: .; V: TRBV18; J: TRBJ1-5; DNA: TGTGCCAGCTCACCAGCTCAGGGGAGCAATCAGCCCCAGCATTTT; CDR3: CASSPAQGSNQPQHF
size: .; D: TRBD2; V: TRBV6-5; J: TRBJ2-1; DNA: TGTGCCAGCAGGATACTAGCGGGAAGTCTCAATGAGCAGTTCTTC; CDR3: CASRILAGSLNEQFF
size: .; D: .; V: TRBV6-1; J: TRBJ1-5; DNA: TGTGCCAGCAGTGAAGCCTCAGGCAATCAGCCCCAGCATTTT; CDR3: CASSEASGNQPQHF
size: once; D: TRBD1; V: TRBV25-1; J: TRBJ1-4; DNA: TGTGCCAGCGGAGGGACAGGGGACCGAGGGAATGAAAAACTGTTTTTT; CDR3: CASGGTGDRGNEKLFF
size: .; D: TRBD1; V: TRBV27; J: TRBJ1-5; DNA: TGTGCCAGCAGTTTATCCACAGGGGGTGGGCCCCAGCATTTT; CDR3: CASSLSTGGGPQHF
size: .; D: TRBD1; V: TRBV27; J: TRBJ2-3; DNA: TGTGCCAGCAGCCAAGGGGACAGGCCTAGAACAGATACGCAGTATTTT; CDR3: CASSQGDRPRTDTQYF
size: .; D: TRBD2; V: TRBV6-5; J: TRBJ2-5; DNA: TGTGCCAGCAGTCCGGGACTAGCGGGGGGGGAGACCCAGTACTTC; CDR3: CASSPGLAGGETQYF
size: .; D: .; V: TRBV7-9; J: TRBJ2-7; DNA: TGTGCCAGCAGTTCAGGACTCAGTGGCTACGAGCAGTACTTC; CDR3: CASSSGLSGYEQYF
size: .; D: .; V: TRBV28; J: TRBJ1-5; DNA: TGTGCCAGCAGTTTAGTCCAGGGGACTCAGCCCCAGCATTTT; CDR3: CASSLVQGTQPQHF
size: .; D: .; V: TRBV5-6; J: TRBJ1-5; DNA: TGTGCCAGCAGCTTAGGGGCAGGAAAACAGCCCCAGCATTTT; CDR3: CASSLGAGKQPQHF
size: .; D: .; V: TRBV5-1; J: TRBJ1-6; DNA: TGCGCCAGCAGCTTGGTGGGGGCGCGGTTTGGATCACCCCTCCACTTT; CDR3: CASSLVGARFGSPLHF
size: .; D: TRBD2; V: TRBV4-2; J: TRBJ2-1; DNA: TGTGCCAGCAGCCAAGGTACTAGCGGAACCAACAATGAGCAGTTCTTC; CDR3: CASSQGTSGTNNEQFF
size: .; D: TRBD1; V: TRBV3-1/TRBV3-2; J: TRBJ1-2; DNA: TGTGCCAGCAGCCTCGGGACAGGGGATGGCTACACCTTC; CDR3: CASSLGTGDGYTF
size: .; D: .; V: TRBV4-1; J: TRBJ1-6; DNA: TGCGCCAGCAGCCAAGCCAGGGGATTCGGCAATTCACCCCTCCACTTT; CDR3: CASSQARGFGNSPLHF
size: few; D: TRBD2; V: TRBV28; J: TRBJ2-1; DNA: TGTGCCAGCAGTTTCCTAGCGGGAGGACAGAACTACAATGAGCAGTTCTTC; CDR3: CASSFLAGGQNYNEQFF
size: .; D: TRBD1; V: TRBV6-6; J: TRBJ1-2; DNA: TGTGCCAGCAGTGGCGGGACAGCTGGCTACACCTTC; CDR3: CASSGGTAGYTF
size: .; D: TRBD1; V: TRBV5-1; J: TRBJ1-1; DNA: TGCGCCAGCAGCTCCCAGACAGGGTTGAACACTGAAGCTTTCTTT; CDR3: CASSSQTGLNTEAFF
size: .; D: TRBD1; V: TRBV5-5; J: TRBJ1-1; DNA: TGTGCCAGCAGCTCACAGGGGGGACACACTGAAGCTTTCTTT; CDR3: CASSSQGGHTEAFF
size: few; D: .; V: TRBV27; J: TRBJ2-7; DNA: TGTGCCAGCAGGCCCCCTGGGCAGGGCTACGAGCAGTACTTC; CDR3: CASRPPGQGYEQYF
size: .; D: .; V: TRBV5-1; J: TRBJ2-1; DNA: TGCGCCAGCAGCTTGGACCCAGGAATCTACAATGAGCAGTTCTTC; CDR3: CASSLDPGIYNEQFF
size: .; D: TRBD2; V: TRBV19; J: TRBJ2-5; DNA: TGTGCCAGTAGTATAGGTAGCGGGAGCGAGACCCAGTACTTC; CDR3: CASSIGSGSETQYF
size: .; D: .; V: TRBV19; J: TRBJ2-1; DNA: TGTGCCAGTAGTATAGATAGTCCTTCCTCCAATGAGCAGTTCTTC; CDR3: CASSIDSPSSNEQFF
size: .; D: .; V: TRBV19; J: TRBJ1-1; DNA: TGTGCCAGTAGTATAGACAGGGGTAGGTACACTGAAGCTTTCTTT; CDR3: CASSIDRGRYTEAFF
size: .; D: .; V: TRBV6-5; J: TRBJ1-1; DNA: TGTGCCACCCGGACAGCGAACACTGAAGCTTTCTTT; CDR3: CATRTANTEAFF